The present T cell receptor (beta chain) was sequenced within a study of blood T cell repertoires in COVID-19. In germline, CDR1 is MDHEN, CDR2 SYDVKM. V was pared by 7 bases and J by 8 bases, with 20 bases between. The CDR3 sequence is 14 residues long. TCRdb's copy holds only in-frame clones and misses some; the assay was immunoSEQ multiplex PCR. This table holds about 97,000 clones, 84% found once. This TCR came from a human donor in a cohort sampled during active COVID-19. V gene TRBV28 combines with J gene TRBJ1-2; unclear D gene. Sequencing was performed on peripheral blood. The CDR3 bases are TGTGCCAGCACTACTATCGGAGGGTTTACGGGCTACACCTTC. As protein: CASTTIGGFTGYTF.